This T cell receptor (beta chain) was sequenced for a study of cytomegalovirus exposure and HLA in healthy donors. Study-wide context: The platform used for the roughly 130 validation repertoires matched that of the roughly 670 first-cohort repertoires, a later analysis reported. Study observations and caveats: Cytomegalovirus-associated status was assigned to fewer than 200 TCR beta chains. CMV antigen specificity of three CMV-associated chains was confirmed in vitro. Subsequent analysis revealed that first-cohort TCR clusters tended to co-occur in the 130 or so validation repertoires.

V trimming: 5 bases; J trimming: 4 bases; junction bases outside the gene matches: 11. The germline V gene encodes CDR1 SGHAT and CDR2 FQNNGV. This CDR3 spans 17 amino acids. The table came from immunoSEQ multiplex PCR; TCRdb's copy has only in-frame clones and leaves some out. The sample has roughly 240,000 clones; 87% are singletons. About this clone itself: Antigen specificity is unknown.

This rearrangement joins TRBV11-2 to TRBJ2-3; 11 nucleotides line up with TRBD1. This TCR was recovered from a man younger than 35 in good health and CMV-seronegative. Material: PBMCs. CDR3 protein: CASSPRLPGQGADTQYF. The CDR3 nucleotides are TGTGCCAGCAGCCCCCGCCTACCGGGACAGGGGGCAGATACGCAGTATTTT.